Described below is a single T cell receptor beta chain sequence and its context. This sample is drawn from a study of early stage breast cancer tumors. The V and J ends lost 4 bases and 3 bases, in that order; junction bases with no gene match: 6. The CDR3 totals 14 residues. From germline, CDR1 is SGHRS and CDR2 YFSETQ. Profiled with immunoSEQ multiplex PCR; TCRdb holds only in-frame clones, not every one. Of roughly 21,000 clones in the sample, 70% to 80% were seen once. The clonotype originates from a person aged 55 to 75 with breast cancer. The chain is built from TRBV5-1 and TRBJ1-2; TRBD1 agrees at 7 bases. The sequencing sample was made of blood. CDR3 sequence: CASSAKTGYYGYTF. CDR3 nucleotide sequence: TGCGCCAGCAGCGCCAAGACAGGGTACTATGGCTACACCTTC.